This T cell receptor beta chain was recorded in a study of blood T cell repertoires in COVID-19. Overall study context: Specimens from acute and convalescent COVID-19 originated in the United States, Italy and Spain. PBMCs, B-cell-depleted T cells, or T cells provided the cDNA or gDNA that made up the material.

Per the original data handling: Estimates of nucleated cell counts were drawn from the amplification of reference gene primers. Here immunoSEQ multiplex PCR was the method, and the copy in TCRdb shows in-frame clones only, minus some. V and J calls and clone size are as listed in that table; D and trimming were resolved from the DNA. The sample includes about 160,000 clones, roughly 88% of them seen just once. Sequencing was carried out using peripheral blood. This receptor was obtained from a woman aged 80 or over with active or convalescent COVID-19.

CDR3 sequence: CASSPLVPGANEQFF. The CDR3 nucleotides read TGTGCCAGCTCACCATTGGTGCCAGGGGCCAATGAGCAGTTCTTC. The rearrangement uses TRBV18 and TRBJ2-1; D perhaps matches TRBD1 (6 bases). The V gene's germline CDR1 is KGHSH and CDR2 LQKENI. V was pared by 2 bases and J by 6 bases, with 14 bases between. CDR3 length equals 15 residues.